This T cell receptor (beta chain) came from a study of cytomegalovirus exposure and HLA in healthy donors. PCR amplification relied on 60 Vbeta primers (plus 13 Jbeta primers). Only in-frame clones appear in the TCRdb table, and some are missing; sequencing was by immunoSEQ multiplex PCR. The data contain roughly 200,000 clones, 70% to 75% of them singletons. Unmatched junction bases numbered 8, after V lost 6 bases and J lost 4 bases. This CDR3 region has 15 residues. Germline V gene sequence: CDR1 MDHEN, CDR2 SYDVKM. The sequencing sample was made of PBMCs. The sequence derives from a male donor in good health and CMV-seronegative. This sequence joins TRBV28 and TRBJ1-5, with 8 positions matching TRBD1. The CDR3: CASSKRTGPNQPQHF. CDR3 bases: TGTGCCAGCAGCAAAAGGACAGGGCCTAATCAGCCCCAGCATTTT.